A single sample is the source of the 24 T cell receptor beta chains below, sequenced in a study of control samples from healthy donors and cancer patients. Libraries were prepared by immunoSEQ multiplex PCR; TCRdb keeps only in-frame clonotypes and omits some of them. The sample yields 75,000 to 80,000 clones, roughly 90% seen once. The sample was PBMCs. Receptors were obtained from a woman aged 50 to 65 with colorectal cancer.

This chain links TRBV21-1 with TRBJ2-7; the DNA was not used to check the table's D call, TRBD2. TRBV21-1 is a listed pseudogene. This CDR3 contains 15 residues. The CDR3 DNA follows: TGTGCCAGCAGCAATCCCGGAGGGACGGGCTACGAGCAGTACGTC. Its protein is CASSNPGGTGYEQYV.

The CDR3 coding sequence is TGTGCCAGCAGCCTCTCCATCACCGGGGAGCTGTTTTTT. It encodes CASSLSITGELFF. The gene calls are TRBV7-3 and TRBJ2-2; no clear D. Germline V gene lookup returns CDR1 SGHTA and CDR2 FQGTGA. V shed 5 bases and J shed 4 bases, with 8 bases lying between them. The CDR3 length is 13 residues. Looking up the rest from reference TRBV7-3 and TRBJ2-2 gives the full variable domain: GAGVSQTPSNKVTEKGKYVELRCDPISGHTALYWYRQSLGQGPEFLIYFQGTGAADDSGLPNDRFFAVRPEGSVSTLKIQRTERGDSAVYLCASSLSITGELFFGEGSRLTVL.

This chain connects TRBV5-1 to TRBJ2-3; D remains unclear. The V gene lost 2 bases and the J gene lost 0 bases, with 7 bases spanning the gap. The CDR3 has 14 amino acids. Germline CDR1 SGHRS, CDR2 YFSETQ. Written as DNA, the CDR3 is TGCGCCAGCAGCTTTGGCACTAGCACAGATACGCAGTATTTT. Translated, it gives CASSFGTSTDTQYF.

This rearrangement joins TRBV23-1 to TRBJ1-1; D not resolved. TRBV23-1 is designated an ORF whose function remains uncertain. The CDR3 runs to 18 residues. V shed 0 bases and J shed 0 bases, with 17 bases lying between them. CDR3 sequence: CASSQSLTPDPMNTEAFF. CDR3 sequence (DNA): TGCGCCAGCAGTCAATCGCTGACCCCCGATCCCATGAACACTGAAGCTTTCTTT.

The chain employs TRBV7-8 and TRBJ2-1; no reliable D call. Germline loops: CDR1 SGHVS, CDR2 FQNEAQ. The length of the CDR3 is 16 residues. Trimming took 1 base from V and 2 from J, leaving 12 bases between them. CDR3 amino acids: CASSLGRRPTYNEQFF. In DNA, the CDR3 is TGTGCCAGCAGCTTAGGGCGGCGGCCAACCTACAATGAGCAGTTCTTC.

The chain recombines TRBV19 with TRBJ2-6, with D tentatively TRBD2 (5 bases). The CDR3 is 19 amino acids. The V gene's germline CDR1 is LNHDA and CDR2 SQIVND (reference sequence). The V gene lost 3 bases and the J gene lost 0 bases, with 18 bases spanning the gap. CDR3 in amino acids: CASSMGRRGISSGANVLTF. CDR3 in DNA: TGTGCCAGTAGTATGGGCCGCCGGGGAATCAGCTCTGGGGCCAACGTCCTGACTTTC.

The rearrangement links TRBV27 to TRBJ1-2, with 9 positions matching TRBD1. J gave up 4 bases and V 5 bases, and 5 bases lay outside the gene matches. This CDR3 has 14 residues. The germline V gene encodes CDR1 MNHEY and CDR2 SMNVEV (reference sequence). This chain's CDR3 is CASSPTGGFYGYTF. The CDR3, as DNA: TGTGCCAGCAGTCCGACAGGGGGTTTCTATGGCTACACCTTC.

This clone occurred once. The rearrangement uses TRBV19 and TRBJ1-2; D uncertain. From germline, CDR1 is LNHDA and CDR2 SQIVND (reference sequence). The CDR3 spans 13 residues. V lost 1 base and J 7 bases, leaving 10 bases between the germline ends. CDR3 sequence (DNA): TGTGCCAGTAGTATAGTGGGGATCGGTGGCTACACCTTC. Protein sequence: CASSIVGIGGYTF.

A note on this clone: This sample also contains other DNA sequences that code for the same CDR3. This sequence joins TRBV20-1 and TRBJ2-5; tentative D call: TRBD1 (6 bases). V was cut by 3 bases and J by 5 bases, with 7 bases left in between. Germline lookup yields CDR1 DFQATT and CDR2 SNEGSKA (reference sequence). The CDR3 has 11 amino acids. Here the CDR3 reads CSARRGETQYF. The CDR3, as DNA: TGCAGTGCTAGGAGGGGGGAGACCCAGTACTTC.

A note on this clone: This sample also contains other DNA sequences that code for the same CDR3. The genes are TRBV27 and TRBJ2-1; D not resolved. The CDR3 is 11 residues long. Germline V gene sequence: CDR1 MNHEY, CDR2 SMNVEV (reference sequence). The V end was cut by 5 bases, the J end by 5 bases, with 4 bases between. Here the CDR3 reads CASSRNNEQFF. The CDR3 DNA follows: TGTGCCAGCAGTAGGAACAATGAGCAGTTCTTC.

V is TRBV6-1 and J is TRBJ1-1, with unresolved D. V was trimmed by 2 bases and J by 8 bases, leaving 9 bases between them. The germline V gene encodes CDR1 MNHNS and CDR2 SASEGT. The CDR3 extends over 12 amino acids. This CDR3 is CASSEYAQEAFF. The CDR3 DNA sequence: TGTGCCAGCAGTGAATACGCACAAGAAGCTTTCTTT.

This chain uses TRBV3-1 (or the pseudogene TRBV3-2) with TRBJ2-5, with D perhaps matching TRBD1 or TRBD2 (6 bases each). Deletions cut 0 bases from V and 4 bases from J, with 12 bases between. Per germline, CDR1 LGHDT and CDR2 YNNKEL (reference sequence). This CDR3 has 15 amino acids. The CDR3 is CASSQDVGGGETQYF. CDR3 DNA sequence: TGTGCCAGCAGCCAAGATGTCGGGGGCGGAGAGACCCAGTACTTC.

The chain employs TRBV27 and TRBJ1-1; 8 bases fit TRBD1. The V gene end was trimmed by 6 bases and the J gene end by 4 bases; junction bases not matched to a gene: 13. The CDR3 consists of 16 residues. Germline V gene data show CDR1 as MNHEY and CDR2 as SMNVEV (reference sequence). The CDR3 reads CASRVVGQGGGTEAFF. CDR3 bases: TGTGCCAGCAGGGTAGTCGGACAGGGCGGTGGCACTGAAGCTTTCTTT.

The V gene is TRBV12-1, the J gene TRBJ2-4; the table calls TRBD1, which could not be checked here. TRBV12-1 is termed a pseudogene. The CDR3 consists of 18 residues. The CDR3 nucleotides read TGTGCCAGCAGCCCTACTGAGGGGGCTGAATATTCCAAAAACATTCAGTACTTC. This codes for CASSPTEGAEYSKNIQYF.

The chain couples TRBV3-1 (or the pseudogene TRBV3-2) to TRBJ2-1; 7 bases map to TRBD2. Per the germline V gene, CDR1 is LGHDT and CDR2 is YNNKEL (reference sequence). The CDR3 spans 12 residues. Germline trimming cut 4 bases from V and 10 bases from J; bases unmatched to any gene: 4. The CDR3 bases are TGTGCCAGCAGCCGGGGGGGTGGAGAGCAGTTCTTC. Its protein product is CASSRGGGEQFF.

The chain uses TRBV27 and TRBJ1-2; 7 bases fit TRBD1. The germline V gene has CDR1 MNHEY and CDR2 SMNVEV (reference sequence). V lost 6 bases and J lost 6; bases outside the gene matches: 7. The CDR3 loop spans 13 amino acids. This CDR3 reads CASRTGTVNGYTF. The DNA of the CDR3 is TGTGCCAGCAGAACCGGGACAGTAAATGGCTACACCTTC.

This sequence joins TRBV5-1 and TRBJ2-7, with 7 bases identical to TRBD1. Germline V gives CDR1 SGHRS, CDR2 YFSETQ. The CDR3 runs to 17 residues. V trimming: 4 bases; J trimming: 3 bases; junction bases outside the gene matches: 16. The CDR3, as DNA: TGCGCCAGCAGCACCGGACAGGTCCAGTCCAGGTTCTACGAGCAGTACGTC. This translates into CASSTGQVQSRFYEQYV.

This chain connects TRBV5-8 to TRBJ2-2, with TRBD1 matching over 9 bases. Trimming cost V 3 bases and J 1 base; bases outside gene matches: 1. The CDR3 covers 15 residues. From germline, CDR1 is SGHTS and CDR2 YDEGEE. This CDR3 is CASSSGQGNTGELFF. The CDR3 region has the DNA TGTGCCAGCAGCTCGGGACAGGGGAACACCGGGGAGCTGTTTTTT.

This chain uses TRBV5-4 with TRBJ2-1; TRBD2 aligns across 7 bases. Germline CDR1 reads SGHNT; CDR2 reads YYREEE (reference sequence). The CDR3 consists of 14 residues. J lost 5 bases, V lost 4 bases, and 6 bases had no gene match. CDR3 in amino acids: CASSPFAGDNEQFF. The DNA of the CDR3 is TGTGCCAGCAGCCCTTTTGCGGGGGACAATGAGCAGTTCTTC.

The J gene is TRBJ2-7, the V gene TRBV7-5. TRBV7-5 has pseudogene status. This CDR3 contains 15 residues. CDR3 sequence reads: CVRSLGTLSSYEQYV. CDR3 sequence (DNA): TGTGTCAGAAGCTTAGGGACCTTAAGCTCCTACGAGCAGTACGTC.

The chain combines TRBV19 with TRBJ1-1; D not resolved. This CDR3 is 15 amino acids long. V lost 3 bases and J 3 bases, leaving 14 bases between the germline ends. Germline values: CDR1 LNHDA, CDR2 SQIVND (reference sequence). The CDR3 DNA reads TGTGCCAGTAGTATCGTAGGGATGTCTGACACTGAAGCTTTCTTT. Encoded protein: CASSIVGMSDTEAFF.

This chain uses TRBV19 with TRBJ2-1; TRBD1 matches 9 bases. With 3 bases clipped from V and 14 bases from J, the junction kept 5 bases outside the gene matches. Germline V lookup: CDR1 LNHDA, CDR2 SQIVND (reference sequence). This CDR3 has 12 amino acids. CDR3 in amino acids: CASSMMDRGKFF. The CDR3 region has the DNA TGTGCCAGTAGTATGATGGACAGGGGTAAGTTCTTC.

This clone was detected only a few times. This chain connects TRBV27 to TRBJ2-2; possibly TRBD2 for D (6 bases). With 4 bases removed from V and 2 bases from J, the gap between germline ends came to 11 bases. The CDR3 runs to 15 residues. Germline CDR1 reads MNHEY; CDR2 reads SMNVEV (reference sequence). CDR3 sequence (DNA): TGTGCCAGCAGTTCGGGACTTCCTAACACCGGGGAGCTGTTTTTT. Its translation: CASSSGLPNTGELFF.

This chain uses TRBV9 with TRBJ2-1, with D hard to call. Germline loops: CDR1 SGDLS, CDR2 YYNGEE. CDR3 length equals 15 residues. V was shortened by 0 bases and J by 6 bases, with 13 bases between the two germline ends. The CDR3 protein is CASSVGGNFGNEQFF. Here the CDR3 DNA reads TGTGCCAGCAGCGTAGGAGGAAATTTCGGCAATGAGCAGTTCTTC.